The T cell receptor beta chain under discussion was sequenced for a study of blood T cell repertoires in COVID-19. The wider study: Acute and convalescent COVID-19 samples came from the United States, Italy and Spain. Nucleic acid was either cDNA or gDNA, and it came from T cells, B-cell-depleted T cells, or PBMCs.

Assay used: immunoSEQ multiplex PCR; TCRdb lists only in-frame clones, some missing. The sample includes about 150,000 clones, approximately 80% of them seen just once. This clone was counted a few times. The germline gives CDR1 SGHDN, CDR2 FVKESK. This CDR3 has 14 amino acids. V was cut by 3 bases and J by 5 bases, with 13 bases left in between. The V and J genes are TRBV14 and TRBJ2-5; perhaps TRBD2 as D (6 bases). The sample comprised peripheral blood. The receptor comes from a woman older than 75 with COVID-19, enrolled during active disease. CDR3 protein: CASSQGGLGETQYF. The CDR3 DNA sequence: TGTGCCAGCAGCCAGGGGGGACTGGGGGAGACCCAGTACTTC.